This T cell receptor (beta chain) was recovered during a study of blood T cell repertoires in COVID-19. Assay: immunoSEQ multiplex PCR; the TCRdb copy retains only in-frame clones and omits some. Seen here are 55,000 to 80,000 clones, around 90% observed once, and the top ten hold roughly 30%. The V segment lost 7 bases and the J segment 2 bases; nucleotides outside the gene matches: 8. The CDR3 sequence is 16 residues long. Germline V lookup: CDR1 PRHDT, CDR2 FYEKMQ (reference sequence). The chain uses TRBV13 and TRBJ2-3, with 11 bases matching TRBD2. The receptor was isolated from a man aged 45 to 65 with acute or convalescent COVID-19. The sample consisted of peripheral blood. The CDR3 sequence: CASTLTSGEVTDTQYF. CDR3 DNA sequence: TGTGCCAGCACCCTGACTAGCGGGGAAGTCACAGATACGCAGTATTTT.